Listed below are T cell receptor beta chains from one sample, sequenced in a study of blood T cell repertoires in COVID-19. Libraries were prepared by immunoSEQ multiplex PCR; TCRdb keeps only in-frame clonotypes and omits some of them. The data show roughly 41,000 clones, with about 86% seen just once and approximately 3.1% held by the top ten. Sequencing was performed on PBMCs or T cells enriched from blood (not recorded which). These receptor sequences come from a woman in her forties or fifties who had recovered from COVID-19. Each CDR3 is given without its conserved first and last residue. Fields, in order: CDR3 protein, V gene, J gene.

ASSDPQGSTEAF	TRBV28	TRBJ1-1
AISDPSGLSSYNEQF	TRBV10-3	TRBJ2-1
ASSLLSRASGNTIY	TRBV5-1	TRBJ1-3
ASSRTSGGASSYNEQF	TRBV5-1	TRBJ2-1
ASSKGKNRPDKYGYT	TRBV21-1	TRBJ1-2
ASSSPGAGVTQY	TRBV5-4	TRBJ2-5
ASSQDPLRLNNEQF	TRBV4-3	TRBJ2-1
ASSQVVQGNNSPLH	TRBV4-1	TRBJ1-6
AISGESGLNTEAF	TRBV10-3	TRBJ1-1
ASSNRDRGGGNQPQH	TRBV28	TRBJ1-5
ASSPPGQRTGSTDTQY	TRBV18	TRBJ2-3
ASRSITDRSNTGELF	TRBV2	TRBJ2-2
ASRASRITGGYT	TRBV6-5	TRBJ1-2
ASSLWGRQGKNEQF	TRBV7-9	TRBJ2-1
ASSAIGQVNQPQH	TRBV19	TRBJ1-5
ASSQDTGGTDTQY	TRBV4-3	TRBJ2-3
ASSYSGGARNQPQH	TRBV6-2/TRBV6-3	TRBJ1-5
ASSIVLGQGGNQPQH	TRBV19	TRBJ1-5
ASSFSRWTEAF	TRBV4-3	TRBJ1-1
ASSQDPRGTGGPGNTIY	TRBV4-2	TRBJ1-3
ASSHGQGSSPLH	TRBV3-1/TRBV3-2	TRBJ1-6
ASSQNIPQVGGGNIQY	TRBV3-1/TRBV3-2	TRBJ2-4
ASSLGGARGNTIY	TRBV28	TRBJ1-3